What follows are 24 T cell receptor beta chains derived from one specimen sequenced in a study of radiation and T cells in renal cell carcinoma. Here immunoSEQ multiplex PCR was the method, and the copy in TCRdb shows in-frame clones only, minus some. The sample lists 130,000 or so clones; less than 90% were seen once. Time point defined: baseline pretreatment blood. Treatment of the sample: 15 Gy SBRT to primary tumor, nephrectomy 4 weeks later. Source: blood, taken from a patient whose treatment included radiotherapy and nephrectomy. These receptors were taken from a woman between 50 and 59 years old with renal cell carcinoma.

The rearrangement joins TRBV10-2 to TRBJ1-5; unclear D gene. Trimming removed 11 bases from V and 6 bases from J, with 14 bases in between. The CDR3 is 12 amino acids. The germline V gene encodes CDR1 WSHSY and CDR2 SAAADI. CDR3 region: CASRRPIQPQHF. The CDR3 DNA sequence: TGCGCCTCCAGGCGGCCAATTCAGCCCCAGCATTTT.

The rearrangement joins TRBV6-5 to TRBJ2-1; D might be TRBD1 (5 bases). The CDR3 is made up of 12 amino acids. V lost 6 bases and J 4 bases, leaving 7 bases between the germline ends. Germline-derived CDR1 and CDR2 are MNHEY and SVGAGI. DNA for the CDR3: TGTGCCAGCAGCCCAGGGTACAATGAGCAGTTCTTC. This translates into CASSPGYNEQFF.

This clone appeared a single time. The genes are TRBV10-3 and TRBJ1-5; D gene unclear. This CDR3 is 14 amino acids long. The ends were cut back, 5 bases at V and 4 bases at J, with 12 bases in the middle. Germline lookup yields CDR1 ENHRY and CDR2 SYGVKD. DNA of the CDR3: TGTGCCATCAGTCCCTCGAAAGGGAATCAGCCCCAGCATTTT. It yields the protein CAISPSKGNQPQHF.

The V and J genes are TRBV5-1 and TRBJ2-3; D remains unclear. V was trimmed by 1 base and J by 0 bases, leaving 6 bases between them. The CDR3 runs to 14 residues. CDR1 and CDR2 (germline): SGHRS, YFSETQ. In nucleotides, the CDR3 is TGCGCCAGCAGCTTGTCGGCTAGCACAGATACGCAGTATTTT. It yields the protein CASSLSASTDTQYF.

In its sample, this clone was seen once. The chain combines TRBV10-3 with TRBJ2-7, with D perhaps matching TRBD1 (6 bases). This CDR3 comprises 16 residues. From germline, CDR1 is ENHRY and CDR2 SYGVKD. Trimming cost V 0 bases and J 0 bases, with 12 bases left between them. CDR3 nucleotide sequence: TGTGCCATCAGTGAGTCGATGGGGACACCCTCCTACGAGCAGTACTTC. Translated, it gives CAISESMGTPSYEQYF.

The chain combines TRBV30 with TRBJ1-6, with TRBD1 as a possible D gene (6 bases). In germline, CDR1 is GTSNPN, CDR2 SVGIG (reference sequence). The CDR3 runs to 14 residues. V gave up 4 bases and J gave up 10 bases, with 17 bases separating them. CDR3 DNA: TGTGCCTGGAAGTTAATAGGGGGGCAATCACCCCTCCACTTT. Its translation: CAWKLIGGQSPLHF.

The chain links TRBV2 to TRBJ2-7; D possibly corresponds to TRBD1 (6 bases). The CDR3 loop spans 14 amino acids. V shed 6 bases and J shed 0 bases, with 12 bases lying between them. The germline V gene has CDR1 SNHLY and CDR2 FYNNEI. This CDR3 is CASRVDSFSYEQYF. CDR3 DNA: TGTGCCAGCAGAGTGGACAGCTTCTCCTACGAGCAGTACTTC.

J is TRBJ2-7 and V is TRBV6-5, with 7 bases matching TRBD2. This CDR3 contains 14 residues. The ends lost 5 bases at V and 0 bases at J; junction bases unmatched: 4. Germline loops: CDR1 MNHEY, CDR2 SVGAGI. The CDR3 loop is CASSLAARSYEQYF. The DNA of the CDR3 is TGTGCCAGCAGTCTAGCGGCCCGCTCCTACGAGCAGTACTTC.

This clone has just one count. The J gene is TRBJ2-2, the V gene TRBV9; 9 bases match TRBD2. V was clipped by 5 bases and J by 7 bases; unmatched bases: 15. CDR3 length: 17 amino acids. CDR1 and CDR2 from the germline V gene are SGDLS and YYNGEE. The chain's CDR3 is CASRGQTSGFDGGELFF. CDR3 nucleotides: TGTGCCAGCAGGGGTCAAACTAGCGGGTTTGACGGCGGGGAGCTGTTTTTT.

With respect to this clone: The sample carries other DNA sequences with the same CDR3. The CDR3 bases are TGCGCCAGCAGCTTGAGCGGGGCGAACACCGGGGAGCTGTTTTTT. As protein: CASSLSGANTGELFF. This chain joins TRBV5-1 and TRBJ2-2; 7 bases align to TRBD2. Germline V gene data show CDR1 as SGHRS and CDR2 as YFSETQ. Losses at the gene ends were 1 base for V and 0 bases for J; bases not matched to a gene: 0. This CDR3 is 15 amino acids long.

The V and J genes are TRBV4-2 and TRBJ2-3, with D unresolved. The CDR3 spans 14 residues. Germline CDR1 is LGHNA and CDR2 is YNFKEQ. V was cut by 6 bases and J by 2 bases, with 12 bases left in between. The CDR3 DNA follows: TGTGCCAGCAGACATACGGAAGACACAGATACGCAGTATTTT. It codes for CASRHTEDTDTQYF.

The chain carries TRBV4-3 and TRBJ2-7; D is possibly TRBD2 (6 bases). This CDR3 is built from 16 residues. Germline assignment: CDR1 LGHNA and CDR2 YSLEER. Trimming took 2 bases from V and 3 from J, leaving 17 bases between them. CDR3 DNA sequence: TGCGCCAGCAGCCAAAGTTGGGGCGGGGACCACTACGAGCAGTACTTC. It specifies CASSQSWGGDHYEQYF.

This clone was detected once. The CDR3 DNA sequence: TGTGCCAGCAGCGTAGAACTAGCGTCCCCCGGGGAGCTGTTTTTT. Its protein is CASSVELASPGELFF. This chain connects TRBV9 to TRBJ2-2; 7 nucleotides line up with TRBD2. Unmatched junction bases numbered 5, after V lost 0 bases and J lost 6 bases. Germline CDR1 reads SGDLS; CDR2 reads YYNGEE. This CDR3 has 15 amino acids.

The chain combines TRBV28 with TRBJ2-3; D perhaps matches TRBD2 (7 bases). Germline V gene sequence: CDR1 MDHEN, CDR2 SYDVKM. The V end lost 6 bases, the J end lost 0 bases, and 19 bases lay between the germline ends. This CDR3 contains 17 residues. In DNA, the CDR3 is TGTGCCAGCAGCCCCGTGGGGGCGGGGGCTAGCACAGATACGCAGTATTTT. Translated: CASSPVGAGASTDTQYF.

This sequence joins TRBV6-4 and TRBJ1-5, with 9 bases that match TRBD1. This CDR3 is built from 15 residues. V was clipped by 8 bases and J by 7 bases; unmatched bases: 12. Looked up from germline, CDR1 is MRHNA and CDR2 is SNTAGT. In DNA form, the CDR3 reads TGTGCCAGCGCTGACCGGGACAGGGATTTGCAGCCCCAGCATTTT. This gives the protein CASADRDRDLQPQHF.

The V and J genes are TRBV5-6 and TRBJ2-7; tentative D call: TRBD1 (6 bases). The germline gives CDR1 SGHDT, CDR2 YYEEEE. CDR3 length equals 16 residues. Between the trimmed V and J ends, which lost 3 bases and 6 bases, there was a span of 22 bases. The CDR3 region is CASSSGQTPFFGEQYF. CDR3 in DNA: TGTGCCAGCAGCTCCGGACAGACTCCCTTTTTTGGCGAGCAGTACTTC.

To note about this clone: Here the CDR3 omits its conserved ending phenylalanine or tryptophan, so a read error is the likely source. It is unclear where the CDR3 begins or ends on the DNA, so no DNA is shown, and the CDR3 is as TCRdb lists it. The chain joins TRBV19 to TRBJ1-2; TRBD1, as called in the table, went unchecked against the DNA. CDR1 is LNHDA, CDR2 SQIVND, per germline (reference sequence). From its first to its last residue, the CDR3 has 9 amino acids. The CDR3 protein is CASTSTGGV.

The sample holds a few counts of this clone. The chain employs TRBV23-1 and TRBJ2-3; D is unresolved. TRBV23-1 is an ORF; its function is uncertain. This CDR3 comprises 16 residues. Trimming shortened V by 7 bases and J by 0 bases, and 17 bases separated the two germline ends. The CDR3 loop reads CASTLHIGRSTDTQYF. The CDR3, as DNA: TGCGCCAGCACTCTGCATATTGGGCGGAGCACAGATACGCAGTATTTT.

V and J are TRBV15 and TRBJ1-3; D perhaps matches TRBD1 (5 bases). The ends were cut back, 5 bases at V and 1 base at J, with 6 bases in the middle. Germline V gene lookup returns CDR1 LNHNV and CDR2 YYDKDF (reference sequence). CDR3 size: 13 residues. The CDR3 sequence is CATSQGSGNTIYF. In DNA form, the CDR3 reads TGTGCCACCAGCCAGGGATCTGGAAACACCATATATTTT. Combining the CDR3 with reference TRBV15 and TRBJ1-3 gives the whole variable domain DAMVIQNPRYQVTQFGKPVTLSCSQTLNHNVMYWYQQKSSQAPKLLFHYYDKDFNNEADTPDNFQSRRPNTSFCFLDIRSPGLGDTAMYLCATSQGSGNTIYFGEGSWLTVV.

The CDR3 loop is CASSSSPPGPWSYGYTF. CDR3 in DNA: TGTGCCAGCAGCTCTTCCCCCCCGGGGCCCTGGAGCTATGGCTACACCTTC. The chain combines TRBV7-8 with TRBJ1-2; tentatively, D is TRBD1 (5 bases). V lost 4 bases, J lost 4 bases, and 22 bases lay in between. CDR1 and CDR2 (germline): SGHVS, FQNEAQ. CDR3 length equals 17 residues.

This clone was counted once. The chain carries TRBV7-6 and TRBJ1-5; the D gene is possibly TRBD1 (5 bases). V shed 0 bases and J shed 6 bases, with 15 bases lying between them. Per the germline V gene, CDR1 is SGHVS and CDR2 is FNYEAQ. The CDR3 loop spans 16 amino acids. As DNA, the CDR3 is TGTGCCAGCAGCTTAGCGGCAGGGCAAGTGATTCAGCCCCAGCATTTT. It is translated as CASSLAAGQVIQPQHF.

J is TRBJ2-5 and V is TRBV7-8; D gene ambiguous. The CDR3 length is 15 residues. The V and J ends lost 0 bases and 5 bases respectively, with 13 bases between them. The germline V gene has CDR1 SGHVS and CDR2 FQNEAQ. Written as DNA, the CDR3 is TGTGCCAGCAGCTTAGCAAATGTTCCTGGGGAGACCCAGTACTTC. Its translation: CASSLANVPGETQYF.

This chain uses TRBV7-2 with TRBJ2-5, with no clear D. The CDR3 spans 13 residues. The germline V gene has CDR1 SGHTA and CDR2 FQGNSA. V was clipped by 5 bases and J by 4 bases, with 11 bases between them. The CDR3: CASSKGTPETQYF. Here the CDR3 DNA reads TGTGCCAGCAGCAAAGGAACTCCAGAGACCCAGTACTTC.

The chain recombines TRBV15 with TRBJ2-2, with D possibly TRBD2 on 5 matching bases. Trimming stripped 0 bases from V and 13 bases from J, with 21 bases between. This CDR3 spans 16 amino acids. The V gene's germline CDR1 is LNHNV and CDR2 YYDKDF (reference sequence). In nucleotides, the CDR3 is TGTGCCACCAGCAGAGATGCGAGGGCTAGAACCGTGGGGCTGTTTTTT. Translated: CATSRDARARTVGLFF.